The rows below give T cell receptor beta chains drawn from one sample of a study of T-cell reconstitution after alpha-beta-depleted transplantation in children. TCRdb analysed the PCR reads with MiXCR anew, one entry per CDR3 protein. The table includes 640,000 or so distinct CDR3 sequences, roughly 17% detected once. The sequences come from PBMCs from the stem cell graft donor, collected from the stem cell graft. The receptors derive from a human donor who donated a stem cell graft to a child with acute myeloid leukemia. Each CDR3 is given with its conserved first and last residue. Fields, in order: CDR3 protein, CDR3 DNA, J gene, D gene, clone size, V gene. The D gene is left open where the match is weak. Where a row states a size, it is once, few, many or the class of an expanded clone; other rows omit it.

CDR3: CAWSGGQNADEQYF
DNA: TGTGCCTGGAGTGGGGGACAGAACGCGGACGAGCAGTACTTC
J: TRBJ2-7
D: TRBD1
size: few
V: TRBV30

CDR3: CASSLGHATDTQYF
DNA: TGTGCCAGCAGCCTAGGACACGCCACAGATACGCAGTATTTT
J: TRBJ2-3
D: .
size: many
V: TRBV7-3

CDR3: CASNPRAGPLLKNNEQFF
DNA: TGCGCCAGCAACCCTCGGGCAGGGCCACTACTAAAAAACAATGAGCAGTTCTTC
J: TRBJ2-1
D: .
size: few
V: TRBV5-1

CDR3: CSARSGFGGPRSPQHF
DNA: TGCAGTGCTAGATCCGGGTTTGGGGGCCCTCGAAGTCCCCAGCATTTT
J: TRBJ1-5
D: .
size: many
V: TRBV20-1

CDR3: CSADPNTEAFF
DNA: TGCAGTGCTGACCCGAACACTGAAGCTTTCTTT
J: TRBJ1-1
D: .
size: many
V: TRBV20-1

CDR3: CATLEGRLSSGANVLTF
DNA: TGTGCCACCCTGGAGGGGCGGCTGAGCTCTGGGGCCAACGTCCTGACTTTC
J: TRBJ2-6
D: .
size: .
V: TRBV2

CDR3: CASSLDMGQGAEAFF
DNA: TGTGCCAGCAGCTTAGATATGGGACAGGGGGCTGAAGCTTTCTTT
J: TRBJ1-1
D: TRBD1
size: few
V: TRBV7-9

CDR3: CASSPGGQTGELFF
DNA: TGTGCCAGCAGTCCCGGGGGCCAAACCGGGGAGCTGTTTTTT
J: TRBJ2-2
D: .
size: .
V: TRBV12-3/TRBV12-4

CDR3: CASRVAVTDTQYF
DNA: TGTGCCAGCAGGGTGGCAGTCACAGATACGCAGTATTTT
J: TRBJ2-3
D: .
size: .
V: TRBV12-3/TRBV12-4

CDR3: CSAIRTGAYTQYF
DNA: TGCAGTGCTATAAGGACCGGAGCTTATACGCAGTATTTT
J: TRBJ2-3
D: .
size: few
V: TRBV20-1

CDR3: CSVLSGSNTEAFF
DNA: TGCAGCGTTCTTTCAGGGTCGAACACTGAAGCTTTCTTT
J: TRBJ1-1
D: .
size: many
V: TRBV29-1

CDR3: CASSESGGATNTEAFF
DNA: TGTGCCAGCAGTGAATCTGGAGGGGCCACCAACACTGAAGCTTTCTTT
J: TRBJ1-1
D: .
size: .
V: TRBV25-1

CDR3: CASSPRPGGEDTEAFF
DNA: TGTGCCAGCAGCCCAAGGCCCGGGGGCGAGGACACTGAAGCTTTCTTT
J: TRBJ1-1
D: .
size: .
V: TRBV7-2

CDR3: CASSKVKGTNTEAFF
DNA: TGTGCCAGCAGCAAAGTAAAGGGGACGAACACTGAAGCTTTCTTT
J: TRBJ1-1
D: .
size: few
V: TRBV21-1

CDR3: CASSLVLQKNEKLFF
DNA: TGTGCCAGCAGCTTAGTTCTCCAGAAGAATGAAAAACTGTTTTTT
J: TRBJ1-4
D: .
size: .
V: TRBV7-2